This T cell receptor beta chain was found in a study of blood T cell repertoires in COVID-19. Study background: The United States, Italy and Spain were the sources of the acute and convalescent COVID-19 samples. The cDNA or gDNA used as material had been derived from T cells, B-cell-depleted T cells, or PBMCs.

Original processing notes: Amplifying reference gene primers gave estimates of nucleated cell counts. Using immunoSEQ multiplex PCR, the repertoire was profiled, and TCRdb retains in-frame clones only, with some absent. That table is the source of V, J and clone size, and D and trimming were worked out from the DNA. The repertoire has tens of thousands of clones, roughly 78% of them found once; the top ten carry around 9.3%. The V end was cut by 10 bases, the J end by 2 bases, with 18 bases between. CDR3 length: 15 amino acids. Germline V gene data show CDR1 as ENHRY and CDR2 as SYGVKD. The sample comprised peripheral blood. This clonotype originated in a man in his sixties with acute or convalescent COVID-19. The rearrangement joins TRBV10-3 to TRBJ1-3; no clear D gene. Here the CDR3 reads CATVERLETGNTIYF. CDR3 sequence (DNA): TGTGCCACAGTGGAGCGGTTGGAGACTGGAAACACCATATATTTT.